This T cell receptor (beta chain) was profiled in a study of CD8 T cells in ankylosing spondylitis. Study outcomes and limitations: Made up of 7 to 9 highly homologous variants, a TCR beta motif appeared characteristic of ankylosing spondylitis blood.

Turning to this clonotype: Its matching antigen is unknown.

MiXCR, run by TCRdb on the 5' RACE reads, gives a single entry per CDR3 protein. The top ten clones hold 1% of a sample with roughly 440,000 distinct CDR3 sequences, roughly 17% of them seen once. The CDR3 covers 14 residues. Trimming pared 0 bases from V and 0 bases from J, leaving 8 bases between. Germline V lookup: CDR1 DFQATT, CDR2 SNEGSKA (reference sequence). This TCR derives from a male donor with ankylosing spondylitis. The chain combines TRBV20-1 with TRBJ1-1; D is unclear. The sample taken for sequencing was blood, either unsorted or a sorted T cell fraction (not recorded which). The CDR3 nucleotides are TGCAGTGCTAGAGAGGGAACCATGAACACTGAAGCTTTCTTT. It specifies CSAREGTMNTEAFF.